This TCR beta chain was documented in a study of post-analysis software for immune sequencing data. Study-wide points: By F measure, strong co-clustering occurred among samples prepared in the same batch. Controls had lower frequencies than patients of four or five TRBV segments, which included TRBV5-6, TRBV5-1 and TRBV20-1.

The authors incorporated unique molecular identifiers into the TCR beta cDNA libraries. TCRdb called the PCR reads again in MiXCR, with one record for every CDR3 protein. The table includes fewer than 850,000 distinct CDR3 sequences, around 46% detected once. This clonotype has at least ten counts. Its matching antigen is unknown. Germline V gives CDR1 DFQATT, CDR2 SNEGSKA (reference sequence). The length of the CDR3 is 11 residues. Trimming stripped 0 bases from V and 9 bases from J, with 9 bases between. This TCR was sampled from a girl aged 10-17 years with multiple sclerosis. J is TRBJ2-7 and V is TRBV20-1, with D uncertain. Sequencing was carried out using blood. The CDR3 loop is CSARDSLGQYF. CDR3 in DNA: TGCAGTGCTAGAGATTCCCTCGGGCAGTACTTC.